This T cell receptor (beta chain) was sequenced for a study of identical twins. Study observations and caveats: High-abundance cord blood beta clonotypes had fewer insertions; memory repertoires showed none.

TCRdb re-called the 5' RACE reads with MiXCR, one entry per CDR3 protein. The table records roughly 260,000 distinct CDR3 sequences, approximately 7.9% of them present only once. V dropped 6 bases and J dropped 6 bases, with 12 bases sitting between them. The CDR3 runs 13 residues. Germline assignment: CDR1 SGHAT and CDR2 FQNNGV. This clonotype appeared once. Its antigen is currently unknown. This sample also appeared in a second study, on yellow fever vaccine responses in identical twins.

This clonotype originated in a woman aged 18-30 years in good health. This chain links TRBV11-2 with TRBJ2-1; TRBD2 might be the D (5 bases). Sequenced input: CD8+ T cells sorted from blood. The CDR3 DNA reads TGTGCCAGCAGAAGAACTAGTTTCAATGAGCAGTTCTTC. As protein: CASRRTSFNEQFF.